This TCR beta chain was documented in a study of regulatory T cells in long-lasting Graves disease (TCRdb year 2021). Looking at the study overall: Antithyroid drugs had been taken for less than 3 months by newly diagnosed Graves' disease patients. TCR sequencing covered roughly 13 persistent and roughly 20 newly diagnosed Graves' disease patients, some 33 samples in total. Persistent Graves' disease patients were compared with newly diagnosed Graves' disease patients by peripheral blood TCR sequencing and RNA sequencing. The study took place in China and was registered as a clinical trial. Study-wide conclusions, independent of this receptor: Only peripheral blood was studied, because thyroid tissue, the primary lesion, was inaccessible. Persistent disease showed preferential use of TRBV28, TRBJ1-2 and TRBJ2-5, whereas newly diagnosed disease favored TRBV20-1 and TRBJ2-1. Lower TCR Shannon entropy and fewer highly expanded clones were observed in persistent Graves' disease patients than in newly diagnosed patients, which suggested clonal expansion. The small sample size was acknowledged by the authors as a limitation that may reduce accuracy. Persistent patients shared more public clonotypes among themselves (roughly 2,700) than newly diagnosed patients did (approximately 970). Sequencing and analysis were limited to the TCR beta chain.

Cut back by 4 bases and 3 bases, the V and J ends lie 7 bases apart. Taken from cysteine to phenylalanine, the CDR3 has 12 residues. CDR3 DNA only is kept here, 36 bases in frame from base 1. Via the germline V gene, CDR1 is SGHDT and CDR2 YYEEEE. Library preparation was by multiplex PCR. Data came from an Illumina HiSeq 4000. To build TCR beta libraries, CDR3 regions were amplified by Arm-PCR using iRepertoire HTBI primers. Before sequencing, the PCR products went through gel purification. The authors' analysis ran thus. A total of roughly 65 TRBV and under 15 TRBJ segments were identified across samples and were used for gene usage analysis of CDR3 amino acid clonotypes. Filtered high-quality paired reads were merged into contigs using COPE and FqMerger. Contigs were aligned with BLAST to IMGT TRBV, TRBD and TRBJ reference genes, and CDR3 was defined per IMGT. Any clonotype with a frequency above 0.1% was counted as a highly expanded clone. Shannon entropy served as the measure of repertoire diversity, while the Gini coefficient captured V-J evenness. A clonotype was considered public if more than one individual shared it. TCRdb cleaned the public reads at Q25 with fastp, built clones with MiXCR and kept in-frame beta chains. CDR3 protein sequences are deduplicated, and each keeps its most common genes and DNA. The V and J calls follow TCRdb's processing rather than the paper's. A total of 500,000 or so distinct CDR3 sequences appear in this sample, 16% of them only once. Clones ranked in the top ten supply over 9% of the sample.

Many counts were recorded for this clonotype. Its antigen is still unknown. No qualities accompany the bases; no much larger clone lies one base away. The time point label of this sample denotes: newly diagnosed GD, antithyroid drugs for less than 3 months. For both TCR sequencing and RNA sequencing, RNA was extracted from PBMCs in TRIzol. The diagnosis of Graves' disease followed American Thyroid Association guidelines. Patients were recruited from an endocrinology department in Xi'an, China. Each patient gave around 9.2 milliliters of peripheral blood, collected in an EDTA anticoagulant tube. Ficoll Paque Plus density gradient separation was used to isolate PBMCs, and no further T cell sorting was performed. An Agilent 2100 Bioanalyzer and agarose gel were used to check RNA quality, while a NanoDrop 2000 measured RNA concentration. The same data also contributed to another study, on T cells in Graves' hyperthyroidism and ophthalmopathy. From the second report: A patient counted as having stable Graves' hyperthyroidism if no progression to ophthalmopathy occurred over 18 months of follow-up. Hyperthyroidism patients were newly diagnosed, had a disease duration of under 2 months, and were aged 18 to 65 years. Exclusion was applied to patients with uncontrolled infections, other autoimmune diseases, pregnancy or lactation. Diagnoses relied on clinical symptoms, serum thyroxine and TRAb, thyroid ultrasound and orbital computed tomography. The first round of RT-PCR for the TCR CDR3 was performed with the HTBI primer set and the Qiagen OneStep RT-PCR kit. Blood samples also contained most of the expanded thyroid clonotypes (frequency above 0.001), which suggests that blood repertoires may reflect thyroid immune responses. A 13 V-J signature model separated ophthalmopathy from stable hyperthyroidism, with around 88% sensitivity and around 84% specificity in cross-validation and 80%/75% in testing. In validation, progression to ophthalmopathy was predicted by the model with nearly 71% sensitivity and 72% to 85% specificity, a median of approximately 6.5 months before onset. To identify distinguishing TCR V-J signatures, a discovery cohort of some 100 patients was used, comprising 43 with Graves' ophthalmopathy and around 57 with stable Graves' hyperthyroidism. Whether ophthalmopathy could be predicted prospectively was tested in an independent validation cohort made up of under 20 hyperthyroidism patients plus 17 patients who later progressed to ophthalmopathy. The 100 or so discovery patients were divided at random into training and test sets in a 7:3 ratio. In over five Graves' hyperthyroidism patients, the study also compared T-cell repertoires from thyroid tissue with T-cell repertoires from blood. After blood sampling, hyperthyroidism patients were treated with methimazole at a starting dose of 30 mg daily, and ophthalmopathy patients were treated with high-dose intravenous methylprednisolone. The libraries were constructed in a second round of multiplex PCR and then size-selected and purified. Sequencing of the libraries was done on an Illumina HiSeq2000 using paired-end 100 bp reads. SOAPnuke was used to process the raw data, with reads discarded if the reads contained adapters or uncalled bases, had a mean Phred below 15, or lacked an exact constant-primer or identifier match. High-quality paired reads were merged with COPE v1.2.5, and unique nucleotide sequences were defined as clonotypes. MiTCR v1.1 was used to align the clonotypes against IMGT TRBV, TRBD and TRBJ reference segments. The analysis was restricted to V-J combinations with a frequency above 0.0001, which together covered just over 98% of the repertoires. A TCS score was defined as the ratio of F50 (clonal expansion) to E x V (chaos), with BLOSUM62-based TCRdist applied between CDR3 peptides within each V-J. Welch's t-statistics and random forest reduced roughly 500 V-J features to 13, which were used in a naive Bayes classifier (R e1071). No statistical method was used to fix the sample size in advance, and group allocation was not hidden from the investigators. According to the paper, TCR Vbeta CDR3 sequencing was carried out on about 140 peripheral blood samples, which came from fewer than 50 ophthalmopathy, under 85 hyperthyroidism and approximately 17 progressor patients.

The TCR originated in a man aged 40-50 years with Graves disease. Donor details come from another sample of the same person, matched by shared clones. The sample was peripheral blood mononuclear cells (PBMCs), taken at new diagnosis, from a patient treated with antithyroid drugs. In this chain, TRBV5-6 is recombined with TRBJ1-1; TRBD1 is a weak D gene call, 6 bases matching. The CDR3 corresponds to CASSTGHTEAFF. The nucleotides are TGTGCCAGCAGCACAGGGCACACTGAAGCTTTCTTT.